The sequence of this TCR beta chain was determined in a study of shared clonotypes between healthy human individuals. Background on the study: For every donor, three CD4 naive, three CD4 memory, two CD8 naive and one CD8 memory plates were used. Overall study findings and caveats: Sampling covered nothing but blood. Tissue TCR repertoires likely differ from those found in blood. Naive CD4 clonotype sharing across several donors was approximately 5%.

This clone was seen a few times. As yet, its antigen is unknown. In the authors' methods: Filtering of immunoSEQ junctional sequences could not match full-length read filtering. The protocol was immunoSEQ multiplex PCR, while the TCRdb copy is restricted to in-frame clones and leaves out a portion. V and J calls and clone size come straight from that table; D and trimming were deduced from the DNA. This table has some 200,000 clones, 85% to 95% appearing once. CDR1 is SNHLY and CDR2 is FYNNEI in the germline V gene. The CDR3 length is 13 residues. V lost 3 bases, J lost 2 bases, and 8 bases lay in between.

Sequencing was carried out using naive CD4+ T cells sorted from blood. This sample's subset: CD45RA+ positively selected. The chain recombines TRBV2 with TRBJ2-7; a possible D gene is TRBD1 (6 bases). This TCR was recovered from a woman in her 30s in good health. The CDR3 DNA reads TGTGCCAGCAGTGAGGACAGCACCTACGAGCAGTACTTC. This encodes CASSEDSTYEQYF.